Below are 13 T cell receptor beta chains sequenced from a single sample in a study of tumor-infiltrating lymphocytes in primary liver carcinoma. Extraction also yielded germline DNA, while blood RNA was obtained from unsorted whole blood. TCR beta cDNA was made from approximately 500 ng total RNA with a constant-region primer. Slightly modified ARM-PCR with three nested multiplex PCR rounds yielded TCR beta libraries. With TRBV1-TRBV30 forward primers and a C-beta reverse primer, the first two PCR rounds were run for around 10 cycles each. TCRdb fed the multiplex PCR reads into MiXCR, producing one record per CDR3 protein. The profile shows hundreds of thousands of distinct CDR3 sequences, around 50% of them singletons. The sample taken for sequencing was peripheral blood. The receptors originated from a woman younger than 45 with primary liver carcinoma and hepatitis B virus infection.

As concerns this clonotype: One junction end does not reproduce the germline sequence, and a read error may be involved. The rearrangement joins TRBV11-2 to TRBJ2-3; TRBD1 matches 10 bases. Germline V gene sequence: CDR1 SGHAT, CDR2 FQNNGV. The CDR3 has 18 amino acids. The CDR3 here is CASSRPNGDRGSTDTKYF. In nucleotides, the CDR3 is TGTGCCAGCAGCCGCCCCAATGGGGACAGGGGTAGCACAGATACGAAGTATTTT. Full variable domain (missing parts from reference TRBV11-2 and TRBJ2-3): EAGVAQSPRYKIIEKRQSVAFWCNPISGHATLYWYQQILGQGPKLLIQFQNNGVVDDSQLPKDRFSAERLKGVDSTLKIQPAKLEDSAVYLCASSRPNGDRGSTDTKYFGPGTRLTVL.

A word on this clonotype: Its ends do not fully match the called genes, so a read error is possible. The chain is built from TRBV6-2 or TRBV6-3 and TRBJ2-2, with D uncertain. Germline V lookup: CDR1 MNHEY, CDR2 SVGEGT. This CDR3 region has 13 residues. CDR3 amino acids: CATSGSNTGELFF. CDR3 bases: TGTGCCACCTCTGGTTCAAACACCGGAGAGCTGTTTTTT.

Notes on this clonotype: This could be a read error, since a much larger clone is one nucleotide away. The chain employs TRBV29-1 and TRBJ1-2; 7 bases are a match to TRBD1. CDR3 length equals 14 residues. CDR1 SQVTM and CDR2 ANQGSEA come from the germline V gene. The CDR3 spells CSVQPRGVTDGYAF. In DNA form, the CDR3 reads TGCAGCGTCCAGCCCAGGGGGGTCACAGATGGCTACGCCTTC.

This chain uses TRBV6-5 with TRBJ2-2; 8 nucleotides agree with TRBD1. CDR3 length: 16 residues. Trimming cost V 1 base and J 1 base; bases outside gene matches: 2. Germline assignment: CDR1 MNHEY and CDR2 SVGAGI. The CDR3 nucleotides read TGTGCCAGCAGTTACTGGACAGGGCTGAACACCGGGGAGCTGTTTTTT. Protein product: CASSYWTGLNTGELFF.

This clonotype was detected a few times. The chain uses TRBV29-1 and TRBJ2-1; D may correspond to TRBD1 or TRBD2 (6 bases each). This CDR3 has 13 amino acids. Germline values: CDR1 SQVTM, CDR2 ANQGSEA. Trimming stripped 7 bases from V and 7 bases from J, with 17 bases between. The CDR3 loop is CSGGLIGGNEQFF. The CDR3 nucleotides read TGCAGCGGCGGCCTAATAGGGGGGAATGAGCAGTTCTTC.

This rearrangement joins TRBV7-9 to TRBJ1-1; no clear D gene. The germline CDR1 and CDR2 sequences are SEHNR and FQNEAQ (reference sequence). This CDR3 comprises 12 residues. With 7 bases removed from V and 11 bases from J, the gap between germline ends came to 17 bases. The CDR3 nucleotides read TGTGCCAGCACCCGACGGGCCACAGAGGCTTTCTTT. Translation: CASTRRATEAFF.

Concerning this clonotype itself: Being one base from a much bigger clone, this may be a read error. J is TRBJ2-5 and V is TRBV29-1; 11 bases agree with TRBD2. The CDR3 is 15 residues long. The V gene end was trimmed by 2 bases and the J gene end by 4 bases; junction bases not matched to a gene: 6. Germline CDR1 reads SQVTM; CDR2 reads ANQGSEA. The CDR3 nucleotides read TGCAGCGTTGAATATGGGCTAGCGGGAGGAGAGACCCAGTACTTC. Translating it yields CSVEYGLAGGETQYF.

On this clonotype itself: Being one base from a much bigger clone, this may be a read error. The chain recombines TRBV12-3 or TRBV12-4 with TRBJ2-1; 7 bases are a match to TRBD1. The CDR3 runs to 16 residues. V shed 1 base and J 3 bases; nucleotides not matched to a gene: 6. The CDR3, as DNA: TGTGCCAGCAGTTTAGAGTGGGGACAGAGCTACAATGAGCAGTTCTTC. It is translated as CASSLEWGQSYNEQFF.

This chain joins TRBV4-1 and TRBJ1-4; TRBD1 is a possible D gene (5 bases). The CDR3 runs 14 residues. The V end was cut by 8 bases, the J end by 7 bases, with 17 bases between. Germline V gene data show CDR1 as MGHRA and CDR2 as YSYEKL. This chain's CDR3 is CASGGFLVGEKLFF. The CDR3 DNA is TGCGCCAGCGGGGGGTTCCTCGTAGGTGAAAAACTGTTTTTT.

In DNA form, the CDR3 reads TGCGCCAGCAGCCAAGATCCGAGGGGGTTAAGGACAGATACGCAGTATTTT. This codes for CASSQDPRGLRTDTQYF. This chain links TRBV4-1 with TRBJ2-3; TRBD1 might be the D (6 bases). Germline lookup yields CDR1 MGHRA and CDR2 YSYEKL. The length of the CDR3 is 17 residues. Trimming removed 0 bases at V and 3 bases at J, with 16 bases between.

In the case of this clonotype: A much larger clone lies one base from this, so it may be a read error. This rearrangement joins TRBV12-3 or TRBV12-4 to TRBJ2-3, with 8 bases aligning to TRBD2. The CDR3 contains 17 residues. CDR3 sequence (DNA): TGTACCAGCAGTTTAGCGCGGGGGGACGGGGGCACAGATACGCAGTATTTT. Translating it yields CTSSLARGDGGTDTQYF.

This clonotype was seen just once. V usage is TRBV6-5 and J usage is TRBJ2-2; D remains ambiguous. CDR3 size: 12 residues. Trimming stripped 7 bases from V and 4 bases from J, with 7 bases between. Per the germline V gene, CDR1 is MNHEY and CDR2 is SVGAGI. The CDR3 spells CASIRRTGELFF. The DNA for the CDR3 is TGTGCCAGCATCAGGCGCACCGGGGAGCTGTTTTTT.

Concerning this clonotype itself: This CDR3 fails to terminate in the conserved phenylalanine or tryptophan, so it likely reflects a read error. This sequence joins TRBV12-3 or TRBV12-4 and TRBJ2-2, with 8 bases matching TRBD2. J was trimmed by 5 bases and V by 2 bases; bases with no gene match: 4. The CDR3 is 15 amino acids. In DNA form, the CDR3 reads TGTGCCAGCAGTTTATCGGGGGGGCGAACCGGGGAGCTGTTTTAT. Amino acids: CASSLSGGRTGELFY.